The 32 T cell receptor beta chains given below trace back to one sample, sequenced in a study of beta chain features in type 1 diabetes. Study-level results: There was a moderate but significant shortening of TCRB CDR3s in all four CD4+ subsets of Type 1 diabetes patients.

Their cognate antigens are unknown. Reverse transcribing all isolated RNA meant expressed TCRB transcripts were sequenced. Libraries were prepared by immunoSEQ multiplex PCR; TCRdb keeps only in-frame clonotypes and omits some of them. The table lists 300,000 or so clones, roughly 13% of them singletons. The sequenced sample was naive CD4+ T cells from blood. The receptors come from a woman younger than 30 with type 1 diabetes.

This chain connects TRBV6-1 to TRBJ2-7, with 7 bases identical to TRBD1. Germline V lookup: CDR1 MNHNS, CDR2 SASEGT. CDR3 size: 13 residues. J gave up 2 bases and V 7 bases, and 5 bases lay outside the gene matches. CDR3 amino acids: CASNRDRAYEQYF. CDR3 coding DNA: TGTGCCAGCAACCGGGACAGAGCCTACGAGCAGTACTTC.

This chain links TRBV21-1 with TRBJ2-7; the table's D call TRBD1 went unverified against the DNA. TRBV21-1 represents a pseudogene. The length of the CDR3 is 15 residues. The CDR3 spells CASSKGGTLLYEQYV. The CDR3, as DNA: TGTGCCAGCAGCAAAGGGGGGACATTACTTTACGAGCAGTACGTC.

This clone was picked up a small number of times. V is TRBV28 and J is TRBJ1-2, with 7 bases matching TRBD1. The CDR3 is 14 amino acids. The germline CDR1 and CDR2 sequences are MDHEN and SYDVKM. V lost 5 bases, J lost 8 bases, and 11 bases stayed unmatched. CDR3 DNA sequence: TGTGCCAGCAGTCCTTTACTACAGGGGAACGGCTACACCTTC. Protein product: CASSPLLQGNGYTF.

This clone was counted between two and nine times. This chain joins TRBV5-1 and TRBJ2-3; possible D gene TRBD2, 5 bases. The germline V gene encodes CDR1 SGHRS and CDR2 YFSETQ. Trimming took 0 bases from V and 4 from J, leaving 12 bases between them. CDR3 length: 15 amino acids. The CDR3 loop is CASSLVSGIADTQYF. The CDR3 DNA sequence: TGCGCCAGCAGCTTGGTTTCGGGGATAGCAGATACGCAGTATTTT.

This clone was seen more than once but under ten times. The genes are TRBV30 and TRBJ2-1; 14 bases fit TRBD2. V shed 8 bases and J 6 bases; nucleotides not matched to a gene: 3. CDR1 is GTSNPN and CDR2 is SVGIG in the germline V gene (reference sequence). The CDR3 covers 13 residues. CDR3 nucleotide sequence: TGTGCCAGTGGACTAGCGGGAGGCAATGAGCAGTTCTTC. This sequence encodes CASGLAGGNEQFF.

This clone was picked up a small number of times. V gene TRBV7-2 combines with J gene TRBJ2-3, with D possibly matching TRBD2 (6 bases). Germline lookup yields CDR1 SGHTA and CDR2 FQGNSA. The V gene lost 5 bases and the J gene lost 0 bases, with 12 bases spanning the gap. CDR3 length equals 15 residues. CDR3 coding DNA: TGTGCCAGCAGCCCCTGGGGAGGAAGCACAGATACGCAGTATTTT. It specifies CASSPWGGSTDTQYF.

This clone was recorded a few times. The chain recombines TRBV2 with TRBJ1-2; TRBD1 agrees at 9 bases. The CDR3 totals 13 residues. V lost 5 bases, J lost 4 bases, and 2 bases stayed unmatched. Germline V CDR1 and CDR2: SNHLY, FYNNEI. Written as DNA, the CDR3 is TGTGCCAGCAGTCTGACAGGGGGCTATGGCTACACCTTC. It is translated as CASSLTGGYGYTF.

This clone was counted a few times. This chain joins TRBV7-6 and TRBJ2-1, with TRBD1 matching over 8 bases. In germline, CDR1 is SGHVS, CDR2 FNYEAQ. V lost 5 bases and J lost 4; bases outside the gene matches: 7. The CDR3 is 15 amino acids. The CDR3 loop is CASSPGQGGYNEQFF. CDR3 coding DNA: TGTGCCAGCAGCCCCGGACAGGGTGGATACAATGAGCAGTTCTTC.

The V and J genes are TRBV9 and TRBJ2-2; 7 nucleotides align to TRBD1. The germline V gene has CDR1 SGDLS and CDR2 YYNGEE. This CDR3 region has 16 residues. V shed 4 bases, J shed 4 bases, and the junction held 10 bases outside the gene matches. The CDR3 DNA reads TGTGCCAGCAGCCAGACACAGGGGTGGGTCACCGGGGAGCTGTTTTTT. This encodes CASSQTQGWVTGELFF.

In its sample, this clone was seen once. The rearrangement links TRBV18 to TRBJ1-1; TRBD1 matches at 9 bases. Germline CDR1 and CDR2: KGHSH and LQKENI. The CDR3 spans 14 residues. With 3 bases clipped from V and 5 bases from J, the junction kept 4 bases outside the gene matches. CDR3 bases: TGTGCCAGCTCACCGGACAGGGGTTTGACTGAAGCTTTCTTT. This gives the protein CASSPDRGLTEAFF.

The chain links TRBV19 to TRBJ2-1; D may be TRBD2 (6 bases). The CDR3 has 15 residues. The V and J ends lost 5 bases and 0 bases respectively, with 11 bases between them. Germline CDR1 is LNHDA and CDR2 is SQIVND (reference sequence). The CDR3 reads CASSASVSSYNEQFF. CDR3 coding DNA: TGTGCCAGTAGTGCTAGCGTAAGCTCCTACAATGAGCAGTTCTTC.

The sample holds a few counts of this clone. Other nucleotide sequences in the sample specify the same CDR3. The chain links TRBV5-1 to TRBJ2-1; 14 bases agree with TRBD2. The CDR3 length is 16 residues. Trimming at V came to 3 bases and at J to 7 bases, leaving 6 bases not matched to a gene. CDR1 SGHRS and CDR2 YFSETQ come from the germline V gene. The CDR3 reads CASSSGTSGSLNEQFF. The CDR3 nucleotides read TGCGCCAGCAGCTCAGGGACTAGCGGGAGTCTGAATGAGCAGTTCTTC.

This clone was seen more than once but under ten times. This chain connects TRBV10-3 to TRBJ2-7; the match to TRBD1 covers 8 bases. Germline V gene data show CDR1 as ENHRY and CDR2 as SYGVKD. The CDR3 is made up of 15 amino acids. The junction had 9 bases not matched to a gene; V was cut back by 3 bases and J by 5 bases. The CDR3 DNA sequence: TGTGCCATCAGTGATCTTGGACAGGGAAAGAACGAGCAGTACTTC. Amino acid sequence: CAISDLGQGKNEQYF.

The table lists this clone with a few counts. This chain links TRBV4-3 with TRBJ2-1; D unresolved. The CDR3 is 13 residues long. V lost 1 base and J lost 6, with 7 bases in between. Germline CDR1 reads LGHNA; CDR2 reads YSLEER. The CDR3 DNA is TGCGCCAGCAGCCAAGTTCCTTCCAATGAGCAGTTCTTC. It is translated as CASSQVPSNEQFF.

The chain combines TRBV19 with TRBJ2-7; 7 bases line up with TRBD1. The CDR3 totals 13 residues. CDR1 and CDR2 (germline): LNHDA, SQIVND (reference sequence). V gave up 10 bases and J gave up 3 bases; unmatched junction bases: 9. The CDR3 loop is CATSRDSLYEQYF. The CDR3 bases are TGTGCCACCAGCCGGGACAGCCTCTACGAGCAGTACTTC.

The CDR3 DNA reads TGTGCCAGCAGCCCCCAACAGACACTTCTTATAAATAATGAGCAGTTCTTC. Encoded protein: CASSPQQTLLINNEQFF. The chain employs TRBV9 and TRBJ2-1; D ambiguous. Germline CDR1 is SGDLS and CDR2 is YYNGEE. The CDR3 is 17 residues long. V lost 4 bases and J lost 7, with 24 bases in between. Variable domain in full (rest from reference TRBV9 and TRBJ2-1): DSGVTQTPKHLITATGQRVTLRCSPRSGDLSVYWYQQSLDQGLQFLIQYYNGEERAKGNILERFSAQQFPDLHSELNLSSLELGDSALYFCASSPQQTLLINNEQFFGPGTRLTVL.

DNA of the CDR3: TGTGCCAGTAGTAGACTAGCGGGAGACTCGGCGGTGGAGACCCAGTACTTC. It encodes CASSRLAGDSAVETQYF. The genes are TRBV19 and TRBJ2-5; 12 bases line up with TRBD2. Trimming removed 4 bases from V and 5 bases from J; junction bases left unmatched: 11. The CDR3 is made up of 17 amino acids. Germline loops: CDR1 LNHDA, CDR2 SQIVND (reference sequence).

V usage is TRBV11-3 and J usage is TRBJ1-1, with D possibly matching TRBD1 (6 bases). The ends were cut back, 3 bases at V and 10 bases at J, with 9 bases in the middle. This CDR3 is 11 amino acids long. CDR1 and CDR2 (germline): SGHNT, YENEEA. The CDR3 region is CASSFRGTAFF. CDR3 DNA sequence: TGTGCCAGCAGCTTCAGGGGAACAGCTTTCTTT.

The genes are TRBV21-1 and TRBJ1-5. TRBV21-1 corresponds to a pseudogene. The CDR3 runs to 16 residues. CDR3 in DNA: TGTGCCAGCTCGGAGGAGGGTTGTAAGAGCAATCAGCCCCAGCATTTT. Translated: CASSEEGCKSNQPQHF.

This chain joins TRBV2 and TRBJ2-2; TRBD2 might be the D (5 bases). The germline V gene has CDR1 SNHLY and CDR2 FYNNEI. The CDR3 sequence is 12 residues long. V was shortened by 8 bases and J by 10 bases, with 14 bases between the two germline ends. CDR3 sequence (DNA): TGTGCCAGCGCGGGTGATAGCCCGGAGCTGTTTTTT. It yields the protein CASAGDSPELFF.

V usage is TRBV10-3 and J usage is TRBJ2-3; 7 nucleotides match TRBD1. CDR3 length: 16 amino acids. The junction had 9 bases not matched to a gene; V was cut back by 6 bases and J by 0 bases. Germline V gene lookup returns CDR1 ENHRY and CDR2 SYGVKD. The CDR3 reads CAISAPDRVSTDTQYF. CDR3 sequence (DNA): TGTGCCATCAGCGCCCCCGACAGGGTTAGCACAGATACGCAGTATTTT.

This clone was observed a handful of times. This chain links TRBV11-2 with TRBJ2-1, with 8 bases identical to TRBD1. Germline V gene lookup returns CDR1 SGHAT and CDR2 FQNNGV. The CDR3 has 15 residues. V lost 4 bases to trimming and J lost 5 bases; unmatched junction nucleotides: 7. The CDR3 protein is CASSYDRGANNEQFF. CDR3 nucleotides: TGTGCCAGCAGCTATGACAGGGGCGCGAACAATGAGCAGTTCTTC.

This clone was recorded a few times. This chain joins TRBV7-6 and TRBJ2-5; 11 bases line up with TRBD2. J lost 7 bases, V lost 2 bases, and 6 bases had no gene match. Per germline, CDR1 SGHVS and CDR2 FNYEAQ. The CDR3 has 15 residues. CDR3 bases: TGTGCCAGCAGCTTAACTAGCGGGAGTCTTGGGACCCAGTACTTC. Its protein product is CASSLTSGSLGTQYF.

This clone was counted a few times. J is TRBJ1-1 and V is TRBV29-1, with a possible D match to TRBD1 (6 bases). Trimming cost V 2 bases and J 7 bases, with 14 bases left between them. The CDR3 is made up of 13 amino acids. Germline-derived CDR1 and CDR2 are SQVTM and ANQGSEA. Here the CDR3 reads CSVERRLTGEAFF. CDR3 nucleotides: TGCAGCGTTGAAAGGCGGTTGACAGGTGAAGCTTTCTTT.

The CDR3 here is CATSRAEHYEQFF. Here the CDR3 DNA reads TGTGCCACCAGCAGAGCGGAGCACTATGAGCAGTTCTTC. The chain couples TRBV15 to TRBJ2-1; D gene uncertain. Germline V gives CDR1 LNHNV, CDR2 YYDKDF (reference sequence). The V gene lost 1 base and the J gene lost 8 bases, with 9 bases spanning the gap. The CDR3 is 13 amino acids.

In this sample, this clone turned up a few times. V is TRBV4-2 and J is TRBJ1-1; 9 nucleotides agree with TRBD1. J gave up 3 bases and V 0 bases, and 2 bases lay outside the gene matches. Germline V CDR1 and CDR2: LGHNA, YNFKEQ. The CDR3 sequence is 15 residues long. CDR3 sequence: CASSQEGTGYTEAFF. DNA for the CDR3: TGTGCCAGCAGCCAAGAGGGGACAGGGTACACTGAAGCTTTCTTT.

There are a few counts of this clone. The chain combines TRBV5-1 with TRBJ2-5; 8 bases fit TRBD1. CDR3 length equals 16 residues. J lost 1 base, V lost 0 bases, and 5 bases had no gene match. Germline values: CDR1 SGHRS, CDR2 YFSETQ. The CDR3 DNA sequence: TGCGCCAGCAGCTTGGGGGAGACAGGGGCCCAAGAGACCCAGTACTTC. Its protein product is CASSLGETGAQETQYF.

This clone was seen a few times. The chain carries TRBV18 and TRBJ2-3, with 14 bases matching TRBD2. The germline V gene has CDR1 KGHSH and CDR2 LQKENI. The V gene end was trimmed by 3 bases and the J gene end by 4 bases; junction bases not matched to a gene: 9. The length of the CDR3 is 18 residues. The DNA for the CDR3 is TGTGCCAGCTCACCCCTGTCTCCGGGACTAGCGGGAGCAGATACGCAGTATTTT. Its protein product is CASSPLSPGLAGADTQYF.

The rearrangement links TRBV11-2 to TRBJ2-3; TRBD1 aligns across 8 bases. CDR3 length: 16 residues. Germline V CDR1 and CDR2: SGHAT, FQNNGV. J lost 2 bases, V lost 1 base, and 5 bases had no gene match. The CDR3 spells CASSLVPGGVTDTQYF. For the CDR3, the DNA is TGTGCCAGCAGCTTAGTGCCAGGGGGCGTCACAGATACGCAGTATTTT.

The J gene is TRBJ2-5, the V gene TRBV14; weak D call: TRBD1 (5 bases). This CDR3 comprises 13 residues. V lost 3 bases, J lost 4 bases, and 9 bases lay in between. The germline V gene encodes CDR1 SGHDN and CDR2 FVKESK. The CDR3 loop reads CASSHQGRETQYF. The CDR3 DNA reads as TGTGCCAGCAGCCACCAGGGCCGAGAGACCCAGTACTTC. The entire variable domain, with the rest obtained from reference TRBV14 and TRBJ2-5, is as follows: EAGVTQFPSHSVIEKGQTVTLRCDPISGHDNLYWYRRVMGKEIKFLLHFVKESKQDESGMPNNRFLAERTGGTYSTLKVQPAELEDSGVYFCASSHQGRETQYFGPGTRLLVL.

This clone was observed a handful of times. V and J are TRBV7-9 and TRBJ2-1; 10 nucleotides line up with TRBD2. V shed 5 bases and J 3 bases; nucleotides not matched to a gene: 4. Looked up from germline, CDR1 is SEHNR and CDR2 is FQNEAQ (reference sequence). CDR3 length: 15 amino acids. The chain's CDR3 is CASSPASGSYNEQFF. The DNA for the CDR3 is TGTGCCAGCAGCCCGGCTAGCGGGAGCTACAATGAGCAGTTCTTC.

This clone came up once. The rearrangement links TRBV7-2 to TRBJ1-4; D unclear. The CDR3 contains 11 residues. Trimming took 2 bases from V and 7 from J, leaving 2 bases between them. Germline V lookup: CDR1 SGHTA, CDR2 FQGNSA. Here the CDR3 DNA reads TGTGCCAGCAGCTTACGTGAAAAACTGTTTTTT. It specifies CASSLREKLFF. The variable domain in full, with the rest retrieved from reference TRBV7-2 and TRBJ1-4, is GAGVSQSPSNKVTEKGKDVELRCDPISGHTALYWYRQSLGQGLEFLIYFQGNSAPDKSGLPSDRFSAERTGGSVSTLTIQRTQQEDSAVYLCASSLREKLFFGSGTQLSVL.